One sample yielded the 13 T cell receptor beta chains listed below, sequenced in a study of cytomegalovirus exposure and HLA in healthy donors. PCR amplification relied on 60 Vbeta primers (plus 13 Jbeta primers). TCRdb's table, derived via immunoSEQ multiplex PCR, lists solely in-frame clones and lacks some. The top ten clones hold around 1.9% of a sample with about 140,000 clones, 82% of them seen once. Sequenced material: PBMCs. Receptors originate from a woman in her forties in good health and CMV-seronegative.

The rearrangement joins TRBV28 to TRBJ1-2, with unresolved D. The V gene lost 7 bases and the J gene lost 3 bases, with 6 bases spanning the gap. There are 11 residues in the CDR3. The V gene's germline CDR1 is MDHEN and CDR2 SYDVKM. The CDR3, as DNA: TGTGCCAGCACCGCGGACTATGGCTACACCTTC. This sequence encodes CASTADYGYTF.

The chain combines TRBV6-5 with TRBJ2-7, with D possibly being TRBD2 (5 bases). V was shortened by 7 bases and J by 3 bases, with 16 bases between the two germline ends. Germline lookup yields CDR1 MNHEY and CDR2 SVGAGI. This CDR3 comprises 14 residues. Written as DNA, the CDR3 is TGTGCCAGCAAAACCGGGAACTGGGACTACGAGCAGTACTTC. Protein sequence: CASKTGNWDYEQYF.

The chain has TRBV5-6 and TRBJ2-7; TRBD2 matches 12 bases. Trimming at V came to 5 bases and at J to 4 bases, leaving 16 bases not matched to a gene. The CDR3 covers 18 residues. Germline V CDR1 and CDR2: SGHDT, YYEEEE. The CDR3 DNA follows: TGTGCCAGCAGATCACTAGCGGGAGGCCTTCAGGGGGGGTACGAGCAGTACTTC. Residues: CASRSLAGGLQGGYEQYF.

The V call is TRBV19, the J call TRBJ1-4, with D maybe TRBD1 (5 bases). Trimming shortened V by 10 bases and J by 5 bases, and 14 bases separated the two germline ends. Germline V lookup: CDR1 LNHDA, CDR2 SQIVND (reference sequence). This CDR3 is built from 13 residues. The CDR3 here is CATKGRKNEKLFF. The CDR3 region has the DNA TGTGCCACCAAGGGGCGGAAGAATGAAAAACTGTTTTTT. Together with reference TRBV19 and TRBJ1-4, the CDR3 gives the full variable domain: DGGITQSPKYLFRKEGQNVTLSCEQNLNHDAMYWYRQDPGQGLRLIYYSQIVNDFQKGDIAEGYSVSREKKESFPLTVTSAQKNPTAFYLCATKGRKNEKLFFGSGTQLSVL.

This clone occurred a few times. The chain joins TRBV19 to TRBJ1-1; D perhaps matches TRBD1 (6 bases). V was clipped by 3 bases and J by 3 bases, with 14 bases between them. Germline lookup yields CDR1 LNHDA and CDR2 SQIVND (reference sequence). The CDR3 has 15 residues. The CDR3 region is CASSITTGGYTEAFF. The CDR3 DNA reads TGTGCCAGTAGTATCACGACAGGTGGATACACTGAAGCTTTCTTT.

This chain joins TRBV19 and TRBJ1-1, with D possibly matching TRBD1 (6 bases). The CDR3 totals 14 residues. The ends were cut back, 8 bases at V and 1 base at J, with 14 bases in the middle. Germline V CDR1 and CDR2: LNHDA, SQIVND (reference sequence). This CDR3 reads CASAYREPNTEAFF. In DNA, the CDR3 is TGTGCCAGTGCCTACAGGGAGCCGAACACTGAAGCTTTCTTT. Full variable domain (outside the CDR3, taken from reference TRBV19 and TRBJ1-1): DGGITQSPKYLFRKEGQNVTLSCEQNLNHDAMYWYRQDPGQGLRLIYYSQIVNDFQKGDIAEGYSVSREKKESFPLTVTSAQKNPTAFYLCASAYREPNTEAFFGQGTRLTVV.

The chain employs TRBV15 and TRBJ1-1, with a possible D match to TRBD1 (6 bases). The CDR3 length is 17 residues. Trimming stripped 1 base from V and 4 bases from J, with 19 bases between. Germline V gene sequence: CDR1 LNHNV, CDR2 YYDKDF (reference sequence). CDR3 DNA sequence: TGTGCCACCAGCAGAGGGGTACACAGGGTAAAGGGCACTGAAGCTTTCTTT. It yields the protein CATSRGVHRVKGTEAFF.

Comment on this clone: Additional DNA sequences in this sample encode the identical CDR3. This sequence joins TRBV7-2 and TRBJ2-5; 8 nucleotides agree with TRBD2. Per germline, CDR1 SGHTA and CDR2 FQGNSA. Trimming took 5 bases from V and 5 from J; bases not matched to a gene: 10. The length of the CDR3 is 15 residues. The CDR3 DNA follows: TGTGCCAGCAGCCCGCAAGCGGGAGTGGGTGAGACCCAGTACTTC. This sequence encodes CASSPQAGVGETQYF.

The chain recombines TRBV7-2 with TRBJ2-3, with a possible D match to TRBD1 (5 bases). V was pared by 5 bases and J by 4 bases, with 13 bases between. This CDR3 contains 14 residues. CDR1 and CDR2 from the germline V gene are SGHTA and FQGNSA. DNA of the CDR3: TGTGCCAGCAGCGCCAACAGGCACGCAGATACGCAGTATTTT. It codes for CASSANRHADTQYF.

On this clone itself: Other DNA sequences in the sample encode the same CDR3. This sequence joins TRBV5-1 and TRBJ2-7; 12 bases match TRBD2. CDR1 is SGHRS, CDR2 YFSETQ, per germline. The V segment lost 4 bases and the J segment 0 bases; nucleotides outside the gene matches: 5. This CDR3 spans 16 amino acids. CDR3 residues: CASSPKTSGSSYEQYF. Here the CDR3 DNA reads TGCGCCAGCAGCCCAAAGACTAGCGGGAGCTCCTACGAGCAGTACTTC.

V is TRBV6-5 and J is TRBJ2-1, with D possibly being TRBD2 (5 bases). The ends were cut back, 5 bases at V and 7 bases at J, with 18 bases in the middle. The CDR3 spans 15 residues. Germline assignment: CDR1 MNHEY and CDR2 SVGAGI. CDR3 DNA: TGTGCCAGCAGTGTGGGAAAGGGTACTAGGAATGAGCAGTTCTTC. It is translated as CASSVGKGTRNEQFF.

This clone showed up just once. The chain joins TRBV28 to TRBJ2-7; 7 bases match TRBD2. CDR3 length: 15 amino acids. Germline loops: CDR1 MDHEN, CDR2 SYDVKM. Germline trimming cut 6 bases from V and 3 bases from J; bases unmatched to any gene: 11. The chain's CDR3 is CASRLEGTIHYEQYF. The CDR3 bases are TGTGCCAGCAGACTCGAAGGGACTATACACTACGAGCAGTACTTC.

This clone has just a few counts. The chain uses TRBV11-3 and TRBJ2-7; 8 nucleotides align to TRBD2. CDR1 and CDR2 from the germline V gene are SGHNT and YENEEA. V lost 4 bases, J lost 2 bases, and 7 bases stayed unmatched. The CDR3 sequence is 15 residues long. The CDR3 nucleotides are TGTGCCAGCAGCTACCGAGCGGGAGAGGCCTACGAGCAGTACTTC. Translated, it gives CASSYRAGEAYEQYF.